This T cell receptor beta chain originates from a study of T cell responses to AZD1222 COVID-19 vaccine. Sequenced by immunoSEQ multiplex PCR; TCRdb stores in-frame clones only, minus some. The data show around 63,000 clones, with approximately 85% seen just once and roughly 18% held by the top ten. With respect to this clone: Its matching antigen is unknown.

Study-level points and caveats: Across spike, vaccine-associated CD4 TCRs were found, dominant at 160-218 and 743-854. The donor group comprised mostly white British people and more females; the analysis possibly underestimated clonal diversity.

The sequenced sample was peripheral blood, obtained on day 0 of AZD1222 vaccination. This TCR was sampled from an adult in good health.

CDR3: CASSEVGGAPYEQYF. DNA for the CDR3: TGTGCCAGCAGTGAAGTGGGGGGGGCCCCCTACGAGCAGTACTTC. V usage is TRBV2 and J usage is TRBJ2-7; maybe TRBD2 (7 bases). Germline CDR1 reads SNHLY; CDR2 reads FYNNEI. V lost 1 base, J lost 2 bases, and 12 bases lay in between. The CDR3 covers 15 residues. The full variable domain, rest sourced from reference TRBV2 and TRBJ2-7, is EPEVTQTPSHQVTQMGQEVILRCVPISNHLYFYWYRQILGQKVEFLVSFYNNEISEKSEIFDDQFSVERPDGSNFTLKIRSTKLEDSAMYFCASSEVGGAPYEQYFGPGTRLTVT.